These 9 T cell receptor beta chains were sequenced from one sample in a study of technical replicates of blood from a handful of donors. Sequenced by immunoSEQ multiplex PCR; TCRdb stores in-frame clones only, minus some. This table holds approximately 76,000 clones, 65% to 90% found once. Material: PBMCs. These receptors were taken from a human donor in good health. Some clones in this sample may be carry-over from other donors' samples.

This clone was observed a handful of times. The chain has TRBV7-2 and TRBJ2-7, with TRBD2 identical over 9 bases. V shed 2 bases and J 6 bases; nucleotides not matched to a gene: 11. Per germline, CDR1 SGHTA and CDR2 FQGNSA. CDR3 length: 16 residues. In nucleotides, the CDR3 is TGTGCCAGCAGCTTATTTCGAGCGGGAGGCGATATCGAGCAGTACTTC. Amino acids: CASSLFRAGGDIEQYF.

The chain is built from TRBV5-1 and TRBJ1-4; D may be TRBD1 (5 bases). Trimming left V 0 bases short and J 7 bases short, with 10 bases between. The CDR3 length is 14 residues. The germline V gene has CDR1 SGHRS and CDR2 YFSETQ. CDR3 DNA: TGCGCCAGCAGCTTGGAGGGACTGAGTGAAAAACTGTTTTTT. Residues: CASSLEGLSEKLFF.

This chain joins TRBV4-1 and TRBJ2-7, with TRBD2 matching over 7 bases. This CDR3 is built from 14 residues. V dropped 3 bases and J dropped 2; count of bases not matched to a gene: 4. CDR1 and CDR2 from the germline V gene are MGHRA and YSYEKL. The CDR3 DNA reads TGCGCCAGCAGCCACAATGCGGGGGCCTACGAGCAGTACTTC. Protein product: CASSHNAGAYEQYF.

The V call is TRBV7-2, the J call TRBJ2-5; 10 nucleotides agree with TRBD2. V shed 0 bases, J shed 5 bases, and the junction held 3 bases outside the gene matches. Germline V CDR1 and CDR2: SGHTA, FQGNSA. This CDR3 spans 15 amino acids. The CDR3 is CASSLAAGGPETQYF. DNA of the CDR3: TGTGCCAGCAGCTTAGCAGCGGGAGGGCCCGAGACCCAGTACTTC.

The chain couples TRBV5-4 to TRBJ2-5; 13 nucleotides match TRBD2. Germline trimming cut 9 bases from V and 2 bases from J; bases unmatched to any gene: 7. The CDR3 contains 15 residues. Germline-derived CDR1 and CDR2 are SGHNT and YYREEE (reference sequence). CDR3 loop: CATQTSGGIQETQYF. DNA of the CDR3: TGTGCCACCCAGACTAGCGGGGGGATTCAAGAGACCCAGTACTTC.

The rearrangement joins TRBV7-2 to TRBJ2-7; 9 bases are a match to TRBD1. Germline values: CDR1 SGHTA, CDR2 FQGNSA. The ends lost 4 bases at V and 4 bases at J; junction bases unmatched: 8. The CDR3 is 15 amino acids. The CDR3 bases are TGTGCCAGCAGCTCGGGACAGGGCGGCTTATACGAGCAGTACTTC. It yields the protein CASSSGQGGLYEQYF.

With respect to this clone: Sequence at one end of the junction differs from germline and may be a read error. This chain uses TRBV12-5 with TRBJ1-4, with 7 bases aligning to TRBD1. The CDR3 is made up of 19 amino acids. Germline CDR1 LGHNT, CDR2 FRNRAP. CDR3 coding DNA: TGTGCTAGTGGTAACCGGGTTTGGGGGGACAGTGTTACTAATGAAAAACTGCTTTTT. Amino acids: CASGNRVWGDSVTNEKLLF. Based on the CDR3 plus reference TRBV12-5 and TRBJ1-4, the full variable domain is DARVTQTPRHKVTEMGQEVTMRCQPILGHNTVFWYRQTMMQGLELLAYFRNRAPLDDSGMPKDRFSAEMPDATLATLKIQPSEPRDSAVYFCASGNRVWGDSVTNEKLLFGSGTQLSVL.

CDR3: CASSVRERQPQHF. DNA for the CDR3: TGTGCCAGCAGCGTACGGGAGAGACAGCCCCAGCATTTT. This chain joins TRBV7-2 and TRBJ1-5; no firm D call. The CDR3 contains 13 residues. The germline V and J ends were trimmed by 5 bases and 7 bases, with 12 bases remaining between them. Germline V CDR1 and CDR2: SGHTA, FQGNSA.

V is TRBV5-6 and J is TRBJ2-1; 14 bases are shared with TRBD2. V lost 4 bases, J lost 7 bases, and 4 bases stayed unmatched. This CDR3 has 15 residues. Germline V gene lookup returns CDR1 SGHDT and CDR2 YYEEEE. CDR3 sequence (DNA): TGTGCCAGCAGCCAGGGACTAGCGGGGGTTAATGAGCAGTTCTTC. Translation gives CASSQGLAGVNEQFF.